The clone carrying this TCR beta chain occurred once. Trimming removed 5 bases at V and 10 bases at J, with 3 bases between. CDR1 and CDR2 from the germline V gene are SEHNR and FQNEAQ (reference sequence). The CDR3 loop spans 9 amino acids. This sample was included in a study of blood T cell repertoires in COVID-19. This table comes from immunoSEQ multiplex PCR, and its TCRdb copy is limited to in-frame clones, with some not included. The sample records around 99,000 clones, more than 70% being singletons. The source material was peripheral blood. The origin of this receptor is a middle-aged man with active or convalescent COVID-19. The chain combines TRBV7-9 with TRBJ2-1; no clear D. The CDR3 DNA follows: TGTGCCAGCAGCCCAGAGCAGTTCTTC. Amino acids: CASSPEQFF.